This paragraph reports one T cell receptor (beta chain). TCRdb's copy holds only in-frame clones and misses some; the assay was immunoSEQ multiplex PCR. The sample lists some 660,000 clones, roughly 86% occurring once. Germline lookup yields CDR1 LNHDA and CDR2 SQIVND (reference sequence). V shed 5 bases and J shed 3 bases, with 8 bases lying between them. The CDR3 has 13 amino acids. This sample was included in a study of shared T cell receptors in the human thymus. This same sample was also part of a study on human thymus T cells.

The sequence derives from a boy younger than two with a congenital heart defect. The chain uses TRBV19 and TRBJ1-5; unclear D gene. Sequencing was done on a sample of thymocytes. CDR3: CASSPSNNQPQHF. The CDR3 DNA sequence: TGTGCCAGTAGTCCTAGTAACAATCAGCCCCAGCATTTT.